These 26 T cell receptor beta chains originate from one sample sequenced in a study of blood T cell repertoires in COVID-19. TCRdb keeps only in-frame clones here, not all; method: immunoSEQ multiplex PCR. This sample yields roughly 150,000 clones, of which more than 80% are seen a single time; 15% belongs to the top ten. Sample: peripheral blood. The receptor source for this set is a woman in her 40s with acute or convalescent COVID-19.

The V gene is TRBV6-5, the J gene TRBJ1-1, with 10 bases lining up with TRBD1. This CDR3 has 13 amino acids. J lost 7 bases, V lost 7 bases, and 6 bases had no gene match. Germline V lookup: CDR1 MNHEY, CDR2 SVGAGI. CDR3: CASIPTGGGEAFF. DNA of the CDR3: TGTGCCAGCATACCGACAGGGGGCGGTGAAGCTTTCTTT.

V and J are TRBV9 and TRBJ1-2; no clear D gene. With 4 bases removed from V and 1 base from J, the gap between germline ends came to 11 bases. Germline V gene data show CDR1 as SGDLS and CDR2 as YYNGEE. This CDR3 is 14 amino acids long. The chain's CDR3 is CASSPNSINYGYTF. As DNA, the CDR3 is TGTGCCAGCAGCCCGAACAGCATTAACTATGGCTACACCTTC.

The chain couples TRBV30 to TRBJ2-3; 9 bases match TRBD1. The CDR3 spans 13 residues. Germline V CDR1 and CDR2: GTSNPN, SVGIG (reference sequence). Unmatched junction bases numbered 1, after V lost 5 bases and J lost 1 base. The chain's CDR3 is CAWRTGGTDTQYF. The CDR3 nucleotides read TGTGCCTGGCGGACAGGGGGCACAGATACGCAGTATTTT.

The genes are TRBV13 and TRBJ2-7, with a weak D call TRBD2 (5 bases). V was trimmed by 3 bases and J by 0 bases, leaving 12 bases between them. Germline CDR1 is PRHDT and CDR2 is FYEKMQ (reference sequence). This CDR3 spans 15 amino acids. The CDR3 region has the DNA TGTGCCAGCAGCTTCGGAGGACCCAGCTCCTACGAGCAGTACTTC. Encoded protein: CASSFGGPSSYEQYF.

The CDR3 sequence: CASSFWRETGELFF. The CDR3 DNA sequence: TGTGCCAGCAGCTTTTGGCGGGAGACCGGGGAGCTGTTTTTT. The chain combines TRBV7-3 with TRBJ2-2; 7 bases map to TRBD2. The J segment lost 5 bases and the V segment lost 3 bases, leaving 3 bases of the junction unmatched. CDR1 is SGHTA and CDR2 is FQGTGA in the germline V gene. The CDR3 has 14 amino acids.

This sequence joins TRBV5-6 and TRBJ1-1; 8 positions match TRBD1. This CDR3 comprises 13 residues. Germline trimming cut 4 bases from V and 8 bases from J; bases unmatched to any gene: 7. Per the germline V gene, CDR1 is SGHDT and CDR2 is YYEEEE. The CDR3, as DNA: TGTGCCAGCAGCCGAGGACAGGGAGGAGAAGCTTTCTTT. This codes for CASSRGQGGEAFF.

This clone was observed a few times. The rearrangement links TRBV30 to TRBJ1-6; D ambiguous. V was pared by 5 bases and J by 8 bases, with 22 bases between. CDR3 length: 16 amino acids. Germline CDR1 GTSNPN, CDR2 SVGIG (reference sequence). As DNA, the CDR3 is TGTGCCTGGGGGAGCCCCGGGCCTTTAGGAGATTCACCCCTCCACTTT. It encodes CAWGSPGPLGDSPLHF.

This sequence joins TRBV11-1 and TRBJ2-2; TRBD1 agrees at 10 bases. Unmatched junction bases numbered 4, after V lost 5 bases and J lost 7 bases. Germline V gene data show CDR1 as SGHAT and CDR2 as FQDESV (reference sequence). The CDR3 is 14 residues long. For the CDR3, the DNA is TGTGCCAGCAGCCGACAGGGGGCCATCGGGGAGCTGTTTTTT. Protein: CASSRQGAIGELFF.

The CDR3: CATSGTGTFNSPLHF. The DNA of the CDR3 is TGTGCCACTTCCGGTACCGGGACTTTTAATTCACCCCTCCACTTT. The rearrangement joins TRBV27 to TRBJ1-6; maybe TRBD1 (5 bases). Germline V gives CDR1 MNHEY, CDR2 SMNVEV (reference sequence). CDR3 length equals 15 residues. V was trimmed by 10 bases and J by 6 bases, leaving 19 bases between them.

The chain recombines TRBV12-3 or TRBV12-4 with TRBJ2-5; 9 positions agree with TRBD2. The junction had 1 base not matched to a gene; V was cut back by 3 bases and J by 5 bases. There are 13 residues in the CDR3. Here the CDR3 reads CASSLREGETQYF. In nucleotides, the CDR3 is TGTGCCAGCAGTTTGCGGGAGGGGGAGACCCAGTACTTC.

CDR3 loop: CASSSGTGFTGELFF. CDR3 in DNA: TGTGCCAGCAGCTCGGGGACAGGCTTCACCGGGGAGCTGTTTTTT. The chain combines TRBV7-3 with TRBJ2-2; 8 positions agree with TRBD1. Trimming took 4 bases from V and 4 from J; bases not matched to a gene: 5. Germline CDR1 is SGHTA and CDR2 is FQGTGA. This CDR3 contains 15 residues.

The genes are TRBV7-9 and TRBJ2-1; a weak D match, TRBD2 (5 bases). The CDR3 spans 16 residues. CDR1 and CDR2 (germline): SEHNR, FQNEAQ (reference sequence). V was trimmed by 5 bases and J by 8 bases, leaving 22 bases between them. CDR3 sequence (DNA): TGTGCCAGCAGCCCCCTCTTGACGGGGAGCCTATATGAGCAGTTCTTC. Its translation: CASSPLLTGSLYEQFF.

The chain combines TRBV5-1 with TRBJ1-6; maybe TRBD1 (5 bases). The germline V gene has CDR1 SGHRS and CDR2 YFSETQ. This CDR3 spans 16 amino acids. V lost 4 bases and J 7 bases, leaving 18 bases between the germline ends. CDR3 nucleotides: TGCGCCAGCAGCCGAAACCCTACAGGAGAAAATTCACCCCTCCACTTT. This encodes CASSRNPTGENSPLHF.

There are a few counts of this clone. The rearrangement joins TRBV28 to TRBJ1-1, with a possible D match to TRBD1 (5 bases). V lost 8 bases and J 8 bases, leaving 21 bases between the germline ends. The germline V gene has CDR1 MDHEN and CDR2 SYDVKM. CDR3 size: 14 residues. The DNA of the CDR3 is TGTGCCAGCCGAATGGGGACTCCGGGGATAGAAGCTTTCTTT. Its translation is CASRMGTPGIEAFF.

The chain uses TRBV30 and TRBJ2-1; TRBD2 aligns across 8 bases. V shed 5 bases, J shed 4 bases, and the junction held 10 bases outside the gene matches. The CDR3 is made up of 15 amino acids. The germline gives CDR1 GTSNPN, CDR2 SVGIG (reference sequence). The CDR3 reads CAWAGSGSSYNEQFF. The CDR3 DNA reads as TGTGCCTGGGCGGGAAGCGGGAGCAGTTACAATGAGCAGTTCTTC.

The V gene is TRBV11-3, the J gene TRBJ2-5; possibly TRBD2 for D (6 bases). The CDR3 consists of 15 residues. The V gene's germline CDR1 is SGHNT and CDR2 YENEEA. The ends were cut back, 3 bases at V and 4 bases at J, with 15 bases in the middle. Here the CDR3 DNA reads TGTGCCAGCAGCTTGGGGGAGGCAGGGTCAGAGACCCAGTACTTC. This encodes CASSLGEAGSETQYF. The full variable domain, completed using reference TRBV11-3 and TRBJ2-5, is EAGVVQSPRYKIIEKKQPVAFWCNPISGHNTLYWYLQNLGQGPELLIRYENEEAVDDSQLPKDRFSAERLKGVDSTLKIQPAELGDSAVYLCASSLGEAGSETQYFGPGTRLLVL.

The V gene is TRBV19, the J gene TRBJ1-4, with TRBD1 identical over 8 bases. This CDR3 has 15 residues. In germline, CDR1 is LNHDA, CDR2 SQIVND (reference sequence). J was trimmed by 10 bases and V by 4 bases; bases with no gene match: 11. The CDR3 DNA reads TGTGCCAGTAGTACACCGGACAGGGCCGCGGTAAAACTGTTTTTT. Translated: CASSTPDRAAVKLFF.

The gene calls are TRBV10-3 and TRBJ2-3, with 13 bases aligning to TRBD2. The CDR3 sequence is 15 residues long. The V segment lost 5 bases and the J segment 6 bases; nucleotides outside the gene matches: 5. The germline V gene encodes CDR1 ENHRY and CDR2 SYGVKD. The CDR3 here is CAISSTSGGPDTQYF. The CDR3 DNA reads TGTGCCATCAGTTCGACTAGCGGGGGGCCGGATACGCAGTATTTT.

This sequence joins TRBV14 and TRBJ2-5; D is undetermined. This CDR3 is built from 15 residues. Germline V CDR1 and CDR2: SGHDN, FVKESK. The V end was cut by 6 bases, the J end by 3 bases, with 17 bases between. The CDR3 DNA sequence: TGTGCCAGCAGTTCAATAGTTGCCACCAAAGAGACCCAGTACTTC. Translated, it gives CASSSIVATKETQYF.

The rearrangement links TRBV5-4 to TRBJ1-2; D is possibly TRBD1 (6 bases). Germline V lookup: CDR1 SGHNT, CDR2 YYREEE (reference sequence). Trimming took 0 bases from V and 4 from J, leaving 7 bases between them. CDR3 length: 13 amino acids. DNA of the CDR3: TGTGCCAGCAGCTTGGAAGGGGGCTATGGCTACACCTTC. Protein: CASSLEGGYGYTF. The whole variable domain, filled in from reference TRBV5-4 and TRBJ1-2, reads ETGVTQSPTHLIKTRGQQVTLRCSSQSGHNTVSWYQQALGQGPQFIFQYYREEENGRGNFPPRFSGLQFPNYSSELNVNALELDDSALYLCASSLEGGYGYTFGSGTRLTVV.

This chain joins TRBV10-2 and TRBJ2-2, with 8 bases matching TRBD2. CDR1 is WSHSY and CDR2 is SAAADI in the germline V gene. Trimming cost V 8 bases and J 7 bases; bases outside gene matches: 6. The CDR3 length is 13 residues. The CDR3 DNA follows: TGCGCCAGCGCGGGACTAGAGGACGGGGAGCTGTTTTTT. It yields the protein CASAGLEDGELFF.

V usage is TRBV6-5 and J usage is TRBJ1-1; unclear D gene. Trimming stripped 2 bases from V and 1 base from J, with 8 bases between. The CDR3 is made up of 14 amino acids. The germline V gene encodes CDR1 MNHEY and CDR2 SVGAGI. This chain's CDR3 is CASSYMPGNTEAFF. Here the CDR3 DNA reads TGTGCCAGCAGTTACATGCCCGGGAACACTGAAGCTTTCTTT.

The chain uses TRBV5-8 and TRBJ1-1; a possible D gene is TRBD1 (5 bases). V was pared by 2 bases and J by 10 bases, with 12 bases between. The CDR3 extends over 12 amino acids. CDR1 is SGHTS, CDR2 YDEGEE, per germline. The chain's CDR3 is CASSFFSGGAFF. CDR3 DNA sequence: TGTGCCAGCAGCTTTTTTTCGGGGGGAGCTTTCTTT.

The genes are TRBV7-8 and TRBJ2-2; the D is unclear. Deletions cut 6 bases from V and 7 bases from J, with 6 bases between. The CDR3 has 11 residues. The germline V gene encodes CDR1 SGHVS and CDR2 FQNEAQ. CDR3 in amino acids: CASSKLGELFF. CDR3 coding DNA: TGTGCCAGCAGTAAACTCGGGGAGCTGTTTTTT.

This chain joins TRBV10-2 and TRBJ2-3, with TRBD1 as a possible D gene (5 bases). V dropped 6 bases and J dropped 2 bases, with 15 bases sitting between them. The CDR3 contains 15 residues. CDR1 and CDR2 (germline): WSHSY, SAAADI. In nucleotides, the CDR3 is TGCGCCAGCAGCCGCCGTGGGGCGAACACAGATACGCAGTATTTT. Translating it yields CASSRRGANTDTQYF.

The V call is TRBV24-1, the J call TRBJ2-1, with a weak D call TRBD1 (6 bases). V lost 3 bases to trimming and J lost 4 bases, with 9 bases between them. This CDR3 is 14 amino acids long. Germline V gene lookup returns CDR1 KGHDR and CDR2 SFDVKD. The DNA of the CDR3 is TGTGCCACCAGTGATCGGGACACGTACAATGAGCAGTTCTTC. Protein product: CATSDRDTYNEQFF.